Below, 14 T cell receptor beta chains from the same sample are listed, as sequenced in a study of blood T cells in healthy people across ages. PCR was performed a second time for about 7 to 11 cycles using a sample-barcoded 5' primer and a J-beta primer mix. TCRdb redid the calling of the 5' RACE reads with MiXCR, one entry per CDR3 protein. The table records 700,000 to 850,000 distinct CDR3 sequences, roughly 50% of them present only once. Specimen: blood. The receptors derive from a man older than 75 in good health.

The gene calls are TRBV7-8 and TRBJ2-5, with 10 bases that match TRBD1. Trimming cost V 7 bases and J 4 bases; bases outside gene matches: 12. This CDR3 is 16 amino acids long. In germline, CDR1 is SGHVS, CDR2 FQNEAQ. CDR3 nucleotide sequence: TGTGCCAGCACCGCCGACGGGACAGGGGTTTTAGAGACCCAGTACTTC. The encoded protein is CASTADGTGVLETQYF.

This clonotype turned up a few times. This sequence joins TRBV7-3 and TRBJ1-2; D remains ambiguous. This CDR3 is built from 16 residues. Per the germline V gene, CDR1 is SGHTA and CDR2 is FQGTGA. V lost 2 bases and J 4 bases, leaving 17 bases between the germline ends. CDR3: CASSLGQASPSYGYTF. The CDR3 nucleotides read TGTGCCAGCAGCTTAGGTCAGGCTTCACCTAGCTATGGCTACACCTTC.

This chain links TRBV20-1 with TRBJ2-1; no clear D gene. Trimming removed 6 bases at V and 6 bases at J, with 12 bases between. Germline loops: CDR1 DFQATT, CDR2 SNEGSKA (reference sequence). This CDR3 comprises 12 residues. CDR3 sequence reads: CSAAFDPNEQFF. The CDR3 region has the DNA TGCAGTGCCGCCTTCGACCCCAATGAGCAGTTCTTC.

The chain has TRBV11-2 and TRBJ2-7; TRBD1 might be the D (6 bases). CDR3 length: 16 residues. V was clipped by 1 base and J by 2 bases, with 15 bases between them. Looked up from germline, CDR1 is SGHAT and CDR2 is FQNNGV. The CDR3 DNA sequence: TGTGCCAGCAGCTTAGTCCCTCAGGGGTGGCCCTACGAGCAGTACTTC. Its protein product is CASSLVPQGWPYEQYF.

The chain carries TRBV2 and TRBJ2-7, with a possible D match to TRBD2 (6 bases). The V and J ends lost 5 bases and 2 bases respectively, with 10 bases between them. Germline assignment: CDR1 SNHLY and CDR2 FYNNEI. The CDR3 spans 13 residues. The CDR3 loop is CASSSGLTYEQYF. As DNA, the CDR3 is TGTGCCAGCAGTAGCGGGTTAACCTACGAGCAGTACTTC. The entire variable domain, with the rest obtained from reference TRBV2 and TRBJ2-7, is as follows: EPEVTQTPSHQVTQMGQEVILRCVPISNHLYFYWYRQILGQKVEFLVSFYNNEISEKSEIFDDQFSVERPDGSNFTLKIRSTKLEDSAMYFCASSSGLTYEQYFGPGTRLTVT.

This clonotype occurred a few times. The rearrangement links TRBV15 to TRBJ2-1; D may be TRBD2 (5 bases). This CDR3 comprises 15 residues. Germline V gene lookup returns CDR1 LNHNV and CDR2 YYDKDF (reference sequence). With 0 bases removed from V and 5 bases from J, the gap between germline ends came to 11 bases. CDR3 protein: CATSRDPGENNEQFF. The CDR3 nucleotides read TGTGCCACCAGCAGAGATCCTGGGGAGAACAATGAGCAGTTCTTC.

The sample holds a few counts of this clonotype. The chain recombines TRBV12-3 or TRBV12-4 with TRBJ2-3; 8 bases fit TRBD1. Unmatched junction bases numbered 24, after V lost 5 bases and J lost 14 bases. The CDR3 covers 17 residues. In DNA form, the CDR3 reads TGTGCCAGCAGTGCCCCATTTACAGGGGGAAAGCACAGATACGCGTATTTT. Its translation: CASSAPFTGGKHRYAYF.

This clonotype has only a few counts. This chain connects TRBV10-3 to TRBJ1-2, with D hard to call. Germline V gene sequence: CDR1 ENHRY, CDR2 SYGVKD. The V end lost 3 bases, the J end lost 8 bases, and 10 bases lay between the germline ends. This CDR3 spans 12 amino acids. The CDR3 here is CAISDQDGGYTF. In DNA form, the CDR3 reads TGTGCCATCAGTGATCAGGACGGCGGCTACACCTTC.

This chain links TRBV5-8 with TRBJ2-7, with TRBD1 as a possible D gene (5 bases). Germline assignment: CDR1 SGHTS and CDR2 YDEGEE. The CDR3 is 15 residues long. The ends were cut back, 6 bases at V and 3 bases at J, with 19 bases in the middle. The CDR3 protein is CASTHRFVGVYEQYF. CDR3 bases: TGTGCCAGCACTCACAGGTTCGTAGGAGTCTACGAGCAGTACTTC.

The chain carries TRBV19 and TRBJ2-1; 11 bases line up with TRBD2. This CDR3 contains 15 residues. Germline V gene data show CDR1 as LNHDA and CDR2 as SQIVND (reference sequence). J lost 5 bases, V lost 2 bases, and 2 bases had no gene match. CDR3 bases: TGTGCCAGTAGTATACTAGCGGGAGGTGACAATGAGCAGTTCTTC. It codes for CASSILAGGDNEQFF.

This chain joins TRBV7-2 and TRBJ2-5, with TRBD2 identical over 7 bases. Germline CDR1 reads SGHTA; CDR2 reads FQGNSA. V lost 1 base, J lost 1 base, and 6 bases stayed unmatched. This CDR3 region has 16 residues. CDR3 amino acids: CASSLGQGLLQETQYF. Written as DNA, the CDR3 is TGTGCCAGCAGCTTAGGGCAGGGACTACTCCAAGAGACCCAGTACTTC.

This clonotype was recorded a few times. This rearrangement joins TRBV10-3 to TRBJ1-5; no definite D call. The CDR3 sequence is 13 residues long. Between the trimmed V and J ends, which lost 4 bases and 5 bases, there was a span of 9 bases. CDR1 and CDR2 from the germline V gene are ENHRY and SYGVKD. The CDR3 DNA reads TGTGCCATCAGTGTCGATCGGGATCAGCCCCAGCATTTT. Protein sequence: CAISVDRDQPQHF.

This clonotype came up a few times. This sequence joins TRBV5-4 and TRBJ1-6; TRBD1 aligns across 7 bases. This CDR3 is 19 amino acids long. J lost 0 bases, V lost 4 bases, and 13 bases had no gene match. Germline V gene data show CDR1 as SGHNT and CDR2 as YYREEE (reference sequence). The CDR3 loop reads CASSHGAGGTSSYNSPLHF. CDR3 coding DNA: TGTGCCAGCAGCCATGGGGCAGGGGGAACGAGCTCCTATAATTCACCCCTCCACTTT.

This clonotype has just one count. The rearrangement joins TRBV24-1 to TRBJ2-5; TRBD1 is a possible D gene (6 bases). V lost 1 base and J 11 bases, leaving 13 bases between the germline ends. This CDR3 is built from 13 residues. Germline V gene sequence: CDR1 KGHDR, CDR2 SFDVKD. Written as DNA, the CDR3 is TGTGCCACCAGTGATTTCCGGGACAATGAGCAGTACTTC. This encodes CATSDFRDNEQYF.